The present TCR beta chain was sequenced within a study of regulatory T cells in long-lasting Graves disease. Assembly of TCR beta libraries relied on iRepertoire HTBI primers together with Arm-PCR of CDR3 regions. TCRdb ran MiXCR on the multiplex PCR reads and lists one entry per CDR3 protein. The sample includes about 470,000 distinct CDR3 sequences, roughly 21% of them seen just once. This clonotype has a handful of counts. What it binds is not known. Relative to the germline gene, one junction end is altered; a read error may explain this. The CDR3 is 14 residues long. Germline CDR1 and CDR2: MNHEY and SVGEGT. The time point is: persistent/refractory GD, antithyroid drugs over 5 years with positive TRAb. There was RNA extracted from PBMCs, and the TCR library was made from it. Study conclusions and caveats: Accuracy may have been reduced by the small sample size.

The sequence came from a female donor with Graves disease. Here the sequenced sample was peripheral blood mononuclear cells (PBMCs), taken when the disease was refractory, from a patient treated with antithyroid drugs. V usage is TRBV6-2 or TRBV6-3 and J usage is TRBJ1-1, with D unresolved. The CDR3 here is CASNLIGPNSEALF. CDR3 bases: TGTGCCAGCAACCTTATAGGACCCAATTCTGAAGCTCTCTTT.